This T cell receptor (beta chain) was captured by sequencing in a study of blood T cell repertoires in COVID-19. As for the study in general: T cells, B-cell-depleted T cells, or PBMCs provided the cDNA or gDNA that served as material.

Those enrolled, adults aged about 18 to 89 years, came from some 25 US areas. Participants reported their clinical history, and cohort assignment relied on those reports. This CDR3 is built from 15 residues. Germline values: CDR1 LGHNA, CDR2 YNFKEQ. Trimming removed 0 bases from V and 10 bases from J, with 15 bases in between. Assay used: immunoSEQ multiplex PCR; TCRdb lists only in-frame clones, some missing. Among roughly 250,000 clones listed, roughly 89% were seen once. The rearrangement joins TRBV4-2 to TRBJ2-2; D is possibly TRBD2 (6 bases). Sequencing used PBMCs or T cells enriched from blood (not recorded which). This sequence was found in a man aged 40-49 years who had recovered from COVID-19. CDR3 bases: TGTGCCAGCAGCCAAGAGCCCGGGGGTTTAATGGAGCTGTTTTTT. It specifies CASSQEPGGLMELFF.